The T cell receptor beta chain under discussion was sequenced for a study of CD4+ T cells in melanoma. Study-level findings and limits: A reported correlation linked neoantigen-specific CD4+ T cells to CD8+, macrophage and B cell function.

Measured with immunoSEQ multiplex PCR; TCRdb has only the in-frame clones, and not every one. In the table there are 90,000 to 130,000 clones, around 92% of which are singletons. About this clone itself: Its specificity is not known.

The CDR3 has 13 residues. Trimming removed 3 bases from V and 4 bases from J, with 9 bases in between. Germline values: CDR1 LNHDA, CDR2 SQIVND (reference sequence). The chain recombines TRBV19 with TRBJ1-2; D is possibly TRBD1 (5 bases). Sequencing was carried out using peripheral blood. The origin of this receptor is a human donor with melanoma. The CDR3 reads CASSIGAVYGYTF. The CDR3, as DNA: TGTGCCAGTAGTATCGGGGCCGTCTATGGCTACACCTTC.